This is a list of T cell receptor beta chains from one sample in a study of blood T cell repertoires in COVID-19. Method: immunoSEQ multiplex PCR; TCRdb's copy keeps in-frame clones and lacks some. The sample carries more than 100,000 clones, approximately 86% recorded once. Sequencing was done on a sample of peripheral blood. The receptors shown here come from a woman between 50 and 59 years old with active or convalescent COVID-19. CDR3s include the opening cysteine and the closing phenylalanine or tryptophan. D genes are given only for firm matches. Only part of the rows carry a size: once, few, many, or a class if the clone is expanded.

CDR3 DNA: TGTGCCAGCAGCCGGACAGGGGGCAATGAGCAGTTCTTC; CDR3 protein: CASSRTGGNEQFF; V gene: TRBV7-3; J gene: TRBJ2-1; clone size: once; D gene: TRBD1
CDR3 DNA: TGTGCCAGCAGCCGTACCCGACAGGGGAAGGAAGGCTACACCTTC; CDR3 protein: CASSRTRQGKEGYTF; V gene: TRBV28; J gene: TRBJ1-2; clone size: once; D gene: TRBD1
CDR3 DNA: TGTGCCAGCAGTAAAACCGGGACTAGCGGGAGTACGCAGTATTTT; CDR3 protein: CASSKTGTSGSTQYF; V gene: TRBV6-2/TRBV6-3; J gene: TRBJ2-3; clone size: NA; D gene: TRBD2
CDR3 DNA: TGTGCCAGCAGGGCGACAGGGTCACCCCTCCACTTT; CDR3 protein: CASRATGSPLHF; V gene: TRBV12-3/TRBV12-4; J gene: TRBJ1-6; clone size: NA; D gene: TRBD1
CDR3 DNA: TGTGCCAGCAGTTACGAGTTGTGGGGGACAGGAAGCAATCAGCCCCAGCATTTT; CDR3 protein: CASSYELWGTGSNQPQHF; V gene: TRBV6-2/TRBV6-3; J gene: TRBJ1-5; clone size: once; D gene: TRBD1
CDR3 DNA: TGTGCCAGCAGCTTAGTGTTAATAGCGGGAGGTGGCACAGATACGCAGTATTTT; CDR3 protein: CASSLVLIAGGGTDTQYF; V gene: TRBV7-2; J gene: TRBJ2-3; clone size: NA; D gene: TRBD2
CDR3 DNA: TGTGCCAGCAGCTTACGACAGACCCACGCCTGGGGAGAGCAGTTCTTC; CDR3 protein: CASSLRQTHAWGEQFF; V gene: TRBV7-2; J gene: TRBJ2-1; clone size: NA; D gene: NA
CDR3 DNA: TGCGCCAGCAGCCAAGATTTAACAGGTGCTACCTCTGGAAACACCATATATTTT; CDR3 protein: CASSQDLTGATSGNTIYF; V gene: TRBV4-3; J gene: TRBJ1-3; clone size: few; D gene: NA
CDR3 DNA: TGTGCCAGCAGCCCCCCAGGGGATCGGTATTCACCCCTCCACTTT; CDR3 protein: CASSPPGDRYSPLHF; V gene: TRBV7-9; J gene: TRBJ1-6; clone size: NA; D gene: NA
CDR3 DNA: TGTGCCAGCAGTCTCAACCCCGGACAGGGGTGGGCGTACTTC; CDR3 protein: CASSLNPGQGWAYF; V gene: TRBV28; J gene: TRBJ2-7; clone size: NA; D gene: TRBD1
CDR3 DNA: TGTGCCAGCAGCCAGGGACAGGGGGCGGGTCAGCCCCAGCATTTT; CDR3 protein: CASSQGQGAGQPQHF; V gene: TRBV2; J gene: TRBJ1-5; clone size: NA; D gene: TRBD1
CDR3 DNA: TGTGCCAGCAGTTCTAGCGGGAGGGCCTCGGATACGCAGTATTTT; CDR3 protein: CASSSSGRASDTQYF; V gene: TRBV6-5; J gene: TRBJ2-3; clone size: once; D gene: TRBD2
CDR3 DNA: TGTGCCAGCAGCCTCGTCGGGGCGGGGGCAGATACGCAGTATTTT; CDR3 protein: CASSLVGAGADTQYF; V gene: TRBV14; J gene: TRBJ2-3; clone size: NA; D gene: TRBD2
CDR3 DNA: TGTGCCAGCAGTCCCCCCAACAGAGAAGCTTTCTTT; CDR3 protein: CASSPPNREAFF; V gene: TRBV6-2/TRBV6-3; J gene: TRBJ1-1; clone size: NA; D gene: NA
CDR3 DNA: TGTGCCAGTGGGATGGGGGGTACCAAAAACATTCAGTACTTC; CDR3 protein: CASGMGGTKNIQYF; V gene: TRBV28; J gene: TRBJ2-4; clone size: NA; D gene: NA
CDR3 DNA: TGCGCCAGCAGCCTCGGGGGGCATGATGGCTACACCTTC; CDR3 protein: CASSLGGHDGYTF; V gene: TRBV5-1; J gene: TRBJ1-2; clone size: NA; D gene: NA
CDR3 DNA: TGTGCCAGTAGAGAGACCCTCTACCAGCGGGAAGGGGAGCAGTACTTC; CDR3 protein: CASRETLYQREGEQYF; V gene: TRBV19; J gene: TRBJ2-7; clone size: NA; D gene: TRBD2
CDR3 DNA: TGTGCCAGCAGCCACGGAGACGGCGCCTACAATGAGCAGTTCTTC; CDR3 protein: CASSHGDGAYNEQFF; V gene: TRBV7-2; J gene: TRBJ2-1; clone size: NA; D gene: NA
CDR3 DNA: TGCAGCCACCGAGGAGGCCCTGAAGCTTTCTTT; CDR3 protein: CSHRGGPEAFF; V gene: TRBV29-1; J gene: TRBJ1-1; clone size: once; D gene: NA
CDR3 DNA: TGTGCCAGCAGTGAAGTGCCGTCTGGGGCCGGGAACACCATATATTTT; CDR3 protein: CASSEVPSGAGNTIYF; V gene: TRBV6-1; J gene: TRBJ1-3; clone size: NA; D gene: NA
CDR3 DNA: TGCAGCGGCATGACCGGGACAGGGGGCCACGAGCAGTACTTC; CDR3 protein: CSGMTGTGGHEQYF; V gene: TRBV29-1; J gene: TRBJ2-7; clone size: NA; D gene: TRBD1
CDR3 DNA: TGTGCCAGCTCACCCACACGGGGTGACCAGCCCCAGCATTTT; CDR3 protein: CASSPTRGDQPQHF; V gene: TRBV18; J gene: TRBJ1-5; clone size: NA; D gene: NA
CDR3 DNA: TGTGCCAGCTCACCACCCAGGACTAGCGGTGAGCAGTTCTTC; CDR3 protein: CASSPPRTSGEQFF; V gene: TRBV18; J gene: TRBJ2-1; clone size: NA; D gene: TRBD2
CDR3 DNA: TGTGCCAGCAGTCCCGGCGGGGTCCAAGAGACCCAGTACTTC; CDR3 protein: CASSPGGVQETQYF; V gene: TRBV6-5; J gene: TRBJ2-5; clone size: NA; D gene: NA
CDR3 DNA: TGTGCCAGCAGTTCAGACAGGGGTTGGGGCTACACCTTC; CDR3 protein: CASSSDRGWGYTF; V gene: TRBV6-6; J gene: TRBJ1-2; clone size: NA; D gene: TRBD1
CDR3 DNA: TGTGCCAGTAGTGCGACAGGGGGCCAAGGGACCCAGTACTTC; CDR3 protein: CASSATGGQGTQYF; V gene: TRBV19; J gene: TRBJ2-5; clone size: once; D gene: TRBD1
CDR3 DNA: TGTGCCAGTAGTATTAGTCGGAACTATGGCTACACCTTC; CDR3 protein: CASSISRNYGYTF; V gene: TRBV19; J gene: TRBJ1-2; clone size: NA; D gene: NA